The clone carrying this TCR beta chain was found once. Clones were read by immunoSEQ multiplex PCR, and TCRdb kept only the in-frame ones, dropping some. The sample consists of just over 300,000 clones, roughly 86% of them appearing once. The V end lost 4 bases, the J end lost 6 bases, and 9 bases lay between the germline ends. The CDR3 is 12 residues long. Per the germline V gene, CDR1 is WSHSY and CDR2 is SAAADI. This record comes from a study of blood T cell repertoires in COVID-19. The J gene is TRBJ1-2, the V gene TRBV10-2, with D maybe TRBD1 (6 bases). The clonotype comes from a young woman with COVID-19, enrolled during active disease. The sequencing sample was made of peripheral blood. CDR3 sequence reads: CASSVEGDGYTF. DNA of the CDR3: TGCGCCAGCAGTGTCGAGGGGGATGGCTACACCTTC.